A single sample is the source of the 17 T cell receptor beta chains below, sequenced in a study of OX40 agonist ivuxolimab in advanced cancers. Library preparation used the immunoSEQ multiplex PCR assay. TCRdb mirrors the immuneACCESS table, restricted to in-frame sequences. Some clones are absent from its copies; in checked studies, under half trace to an unresolved V gene, and the reason for the others is unknown. In this sample the table shows 84,000 or so clones, approximately 90% of which occur a single time. Jointly, the top ten make up more than 0.25% of the sample. The sequencing here drew on CD4+ or CD8+ T cells sorted from blood, taken in a trial of the OX40 agonist ivuxolimab. The receptors derive from an adult with an advanced solid tumor such as melanoma, head and neck, liver or kidney cancer.

The gene calls are TRBV27 and TRBJ2-7; D is possibly TRBD1 (8 bases). Deletions cut 0 bases from V and 4 bases from J, with 16 bases between. Germline V gene sequence: CDR1 MNHEY, CDR2 SMNVEV (reference sequence). This CDR3 has 16 residues. CDR3 protein: CASSLSLQGGFYEQYF. The CDR3 DNA follows: TGTGCCAGCAGTTTATCCCTACAGGGGGGGTTTTACGAGCAGTACTTC.

This chain links TRBV7-8 with TRBJ1-2, with D unresolved. Germline CDR1 reads SGHVS; CDR2 reads FQNEAQ. There are 12 residues in the CDR3. Trimming took off 1 base at V and 1 base at J, with 1 base between the two ends. The CDR3 reads CASSLDNYGYTF. CDR3 coding DNA: TGTGCCAGCAGCTTAGATAACTATGGCTACACCTTC.

J is TRBJ2-3 and V is TRBV6-4; 10 bases are a match to TRBD2. The V gene end was trimmed by 6 bases and the J gene end by 7 bases; junction bases not matched to a gene: 10. Germline-derived CDR1 and CDR2 are MRHNA and SNTAGT. The CDR3 runs 15 residues. The CDR3 DNA is TGTGCCAGCAGACCTTCGGCTAGCGGGGGATATACGCAGTATTTT. Residues: CASRPSASGGYTQYF.

This clone came up once. The CDR3 reads CAWSFREVAKNIQYF. Here the CDR3 DNA reads TGTGCCTGGAGCTTTCGGGAGGTAGCCAAAAACATTCAGTACTTC. V is TRBV30 and J is TRBJ2-4, with 7 bases identical to TRBD2. The germline gives CDR1 GTSNPN, CDR2 SVGIG (reference sequence). Trimming at V came to 3 bases and at J to 0 bases, leaving 5 bases not matched to a gene. The CDR3 runs 15 residues.

The chain uses TRBV5-1 and TRBJ1-1; possibly TRBD1 for D (5 bases). Trimming shortened V by 4 bases and J by 0 bases, and 13 bases separated the two germline ends. There are 15 residues in the CDR3. From germline, CDR1 is SGHRS and CDR2 YFSETQ. CDR3 amino acids: CASSPPAGMNTEAFF. The CDR3, as DNA: TGCGCCAGCAGCCCTCCGGCAGGGATGAACACTGAAGCTTTCTTT.

The V call is TRBV5-8, the J call TRBJ1-1; 8 bases fit TRBD1. V shed 4 bases, J shed 1 base, and the junction held 6 bases outside the gene matches. This CDR3 comprises 15 residues. From germline, CDR1 is SGHTS and CDR2 YDEGEE. As DNA, the CDR3 is TGTGCCAGCAGCCTGGACAGGGTGGGGAACACTGAAGCTTTCTTT. Translated, it gives CASSLDRVGNTEAFF.

This chain joins TRBV10-3 and TRBJ2-1, with 15 nucleotides matching TRBD2. V was clipped by 6 bases and J by 6 bases; unmatched bases: 3. The CDR3 is made up of 15 amino acids. Germline V gene lookup returns CDR1 ENHRY and CDR2 SYGVKD. CDR3 residues: CAISGTSGGFNEQFF. CDR3 DNA sequence: TGTGCCATCAGCGGGACTAGCGGGGGGTTCAATGAGCAGTTCTTC.

The V gene is TRBV27, the J gene TRBJ2-1; a weak D match, TRBD1 (5 bases). Deletions cut 7 bases from V and 1 base from J, with 20 bases between. This CDR3 region has 17 residues. Germline V gene lookup returns CDR1 MNHEY and CDR2 SMNVEV (reference sequence). The CDR3 coding sequence is TGTGCCAGCACCCTGACAGCCCGAAGAGTATCCTACAATGAGCAGTTCTTC. Translation: CASTLTARRVSYNEQFF.

The gene calls are TRBV6-5 and TRBJ1-2, with a tentative D call TRBD1 (6 bases). From germline, CDR1 is MNHEY and CDR2 SVGAGI. V lost 6 bases and J 4 bases, leaving 18 bases between the germline ends. The CDR3 runs to 15 residues. The CDR3 here is CASRPTQGGSYGYTF. CDR3 nucleotides: TGTGCCAGCAGACCGACACAGGGCGGAAGCTATGGCTACACCTTC.

V is TRBV11-2 and J is TRBJ1-3; weak D call: TRBD1 (5 bases). This CDR3 is 19 amino acids long. V was trimmed by 3 bases and J by 0 bases, leaving 21 bases between them. Germline CDR1 and CDR2: SGHAT and FQNNGV. The CDR3 coding sequence is TGTGCCAGCAGCTTCAGACCCACCCAGGGTCATAGCTCTGGAAACACCATATATTTT. Amino acid sequence: CASSFRPTQGHSSGNTIYF.

This clone was recorded only once. V is TRBV5-1 and J is TRBJ1-5, with D maybe TRBD1 (6 bases). This CDR3 has 15 amino acids. Trimming removed 0 bases from V and 3 bases from J, with 10 bases in between. CDR1 is SGHRS, CDR2 YFSETQ, per germline. CDR3 sequence (DNA): TGCGCCAGCAGCTTGGATGGGACATACAATCAGCCCCAGCATTTT. Translating it yields CASSLDGTYNQPQHF.

The table lists this clone with a count of one. The rearrangement joins TRBV18 to TRBJ1-2; no definite D call. CDR1 is KGHSH and CDR2 is LQKENI in the germline V gene. This CDR3 is 12 amino acids long. V lost 4 bases and J 5 bases, leaving 8 bases between the germline ends. Written as DNA, the CDR3 is TGTGCCAGCTCACAGGGAGTATATGGCTACACCTTC. Protein sequence: CASSQGVYGYTF.

This clone is a singleton in its sample. The CDR3 nucleotides read TGTGCCAGCAGCCTGGACGGCACCTACGAGCAGTACTTC. The encoded protein is CASSLDGTYEQYF. The genes are TRBV7-2 and TRBJ2-7; D remains ambiguous. Trimming removed 5 bases at V and 2 bases at J, with 10 bases between. CDR1 SGHTA and CDR2 FQGNSA come from the germline V gene. This CDR3 has 13 amino acids.

The chain joins TRBV19 to TRBJ1-5; D is unclear. The CDR3 spans 15 residues. Trimming shortened V by 5 bases and J by 1 base, and 12 bases separated the two germline ends. The V gene's germline CDR1 is LNHDA and CDR2 SQIVND (reference sequence). CDR3 in DNA: TGTGCCAGTAGTCCCTCGGGAGGGAGCAATCAGCCCCAGCATTTT. Residues: CASSPSGGSNQPQHF.

This clone is a singleton in its sample. Different DNA sequences within this sample yield the same CDR3. The chain employs TRBV6-1 and TRBJ1-3, with a possible D match to TRBD1 (5 bases). Germline V gene lookup returns CDR1 MNHNS and CDR2 SASEGT. The V end lost 2 bases, the J end lost 4 bases, and 9 bases lay between the germline ends. The CDR3 consists of 14 residues. The CDR3 sequence is CASSESGGGNTIYF. The DNA of the CDR3 is TGTGCCAGCAGTGAATCGGGGGGAGGAAACACCATATATTTT.

The J gene is TRBJ1-2, the V gene TRBV4-2; D is perhaps TRBD1 (5 bases). V was shortened by 1 base and J by 0 bases, with 15 bases between the two germline ends. Germline V gene data show CDR1 as LGHNA and CDR2 as YNFKEQ. This CDR3 is 17 amino acids long. CDR3 in amino acids: CASSQANRNQANYGYTF. The CDR3 DNA follows: TGTGCCAGCAGCCAAGCCAACAGGAACCAGGCTAACTATGGCTACACCTTC.

The rearrangement joins TRBV7-8 to TRBJ2-5; possible D gene TRBD2, 6 bases. Germline CDR1 SGHVS, CDR2 FQNEAQ. This CDR3 has 15 residues. Trimming stripped 1 base from V and 5 bases from J, with 14 bases between. CDR3 DNA: TGTGCCAGCAGCTTAGGGCTGCGGGGCGAGGAGACCCAGTACTTC. It yields the protein CASSLGLRGEETQYF.